Reported below is one TCR beta chain. Both 60 Vbeta primers and 13 Jbeta primers went into the PCR. This table comes from immunoSEQ multiplex PCR, and its TCRdb copy is limited to in-frame clones, with some not included. The sample has 100,000 or so clones; 75% to 85% are singletons. This record comes from a study of cytomegalovirus exposure and HLA in healthy donors. Overall study context: Clustering assigned 70% to 90% of the roughly 430 genotyped donors to the Caucasian-associated ancestry cluster.

The receptor's source is a man between 18 and 29 years old in good health and CMV-seronegative. The sequenced material came from PBMCs.

In DNA, the CDR3 is TGTGCCTGGAGTCCATCGCTAGCGGGACGGTCCTACGAGCAGTACTTC. Protein: CAWSPSLAGRSYEQYF. The chain has TRBV30 and TRBJ2-7; 9 bases align to TRBD2. CDR3 size: 16 residues. Looked up from germline, CDR1 is GTSNPN and CDR2 is SVGIG (reference sequence). The V gene end was trimmed by 2 bases and the J gene end by 1 base; junction bases not matched to a gene: 9.